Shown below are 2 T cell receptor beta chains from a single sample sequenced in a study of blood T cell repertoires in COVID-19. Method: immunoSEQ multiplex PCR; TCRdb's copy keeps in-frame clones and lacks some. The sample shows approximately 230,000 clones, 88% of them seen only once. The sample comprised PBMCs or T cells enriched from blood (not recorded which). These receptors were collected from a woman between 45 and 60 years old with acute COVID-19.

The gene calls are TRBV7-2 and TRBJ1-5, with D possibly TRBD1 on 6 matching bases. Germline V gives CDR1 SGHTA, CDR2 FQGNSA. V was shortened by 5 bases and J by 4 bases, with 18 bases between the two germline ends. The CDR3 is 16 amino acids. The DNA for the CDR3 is TGTGCCAGCAGCAATACCGGGACACGGACTAATCAGCCCCAGCATTTT. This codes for CASSNTGTRTNQPQHF.

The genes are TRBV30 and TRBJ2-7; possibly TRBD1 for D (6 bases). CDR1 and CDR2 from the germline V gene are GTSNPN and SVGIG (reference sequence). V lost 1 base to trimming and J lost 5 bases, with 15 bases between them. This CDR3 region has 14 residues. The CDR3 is CAWSATRGSDEQYF. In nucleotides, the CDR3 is TGTGCCTGGAGTGCTACCAGGGGTTCAGACGAGCAGTACTTC.